Listed here are 12 T cell receptor beta chains from one sample, sequenced in a study of response to subunit inactivated influenza vaccine. TCRdb re-called the RT-PCR reads through MiXCR, storing one row per CDR3 protein. Of around 470,000 distinct CDR3 sequences in the sample, under 8.5% are singletons; the top ten hold about an eighth. Sample: PBMCs from blood, taken about 23 months after vaccination. These receptors all come from a man between 50 and 70 years old who received an inactivated influenza vaccine.

The V call is TRBV20-1, the J call TRBJ1-2; D remains ambiguous. Trimming took 3 bases from V and 0 from J, leaving 8 bases between them. This CDR3 spans 13 amino acids. Germline CDR1 and CDR2: DFQATT and SNEGSKA (reference sequence). The CDR3 loop reads CSASPQSNYGYTF. The CDR3 region has the DNA TGCAGTGCTAGTCCACAGTCTAACTATGGCTACACCTTC.

The genes are TRBV27 and TRBJ2-3; 8 nucleotides match TRBD2. There are 15 residues in the CDR3. V gave up 4 bases and J gave up 3 bases; unmatched junction bases: 6. The germline CDR1 and CDR2 sequences are MNHEY and SMNVEV (reference sequence). Here the CDR3 DNA reads TGTGCCAGCAGTTATGCTAGCGGGCGTACAGATACGCAGTATTTT. This encodes CASSYASGRTDTQYF.

Many counts were recorded for this clonotype. V is TRBV9 and J is TRBJ2-1; possibly TRBD2 for D (6 bases). With 2 bases removed from V and 4 bases from J, the gap between germline ends came to 13 bases. Per germline, CDR1 SGDLS and CDR2 YYNGEE. The CDR3 has 15 amino acids. CDR3 loop: CASSVDWGRYNEQFF. CDR3 bases: TGTGCCAGCAGCGTGGACTGGGGGAGGTACAATGAGCAGTTCTTC.

This clonotype was counted only a few times. This chain joins TRBV20-1 and TRBJ2-1, with unresolved D. This CDR3 is 11 amino acids long. Per germline, CDR1 DFQATT and CDR2 SNEGSKA (reference sequence). V lost 5 bases to trimming and J lost 8 bases, with 10 bases between them. Here the CDR3 DNA reads TGCAGTGCTTCCCAGGTTGATGAGCAGTTCTTC. Protein: CSASQVDEQFF.

The chain has TRBV9 and TRBJ2-7; D could derive from TRBD1 or TRBD2 (5 bases each). The V and J ends lost 0 bases and 1 base respectively, with 14 bases between them. Germline V CDR1 and CDR2: SGDLS, YYNGEE. This CDR3 spans 16 amino acids. CDR3 sequence (DNA): TGTGCCAGCAGCGTAGGTGTGGGGGTCGGGTCCTACGAGCAGTACTTC. Amino acids: CASSVGVGVGSYEQYF.

This clonotype has more than one count but fewer than ten. The rearrangement uses TRBV4-3 and TRBJ2-7; D might be TRBD2 (5 bases). V lost 7 bases to trimming and J lost 0 bases, with 19 bases between them. The CDR3 contains 16 residues. The germline CDR1 and CDR2 sequences are LGHNA and YSLEER. For the CDR3, the DNA is TGCGCCAGCACCCGGGCAGTTGGGGAGAGCTCCTACGAGCAGTACTTC. It codes for CASTRAVGESSYEQYF.

This clonotype has only a few counts. The chain uses TRBV5-1 and TRBJ2-7, with D perhaps given as TRBD1 or TRBD2 (5 bases each). This CDR3 is 14 amino acids long. The V end lost 2 bases, the J end lost 0 bases, and 9 bases lay between the germline ends. Germline V gives CDR1 SGHRS, CDR2 YFSETQ. The CDR3 nucleotides are TGCGCCAGCAGCTTTAAGGGGAGCTCCTACGAGCAGTACTTC. Residues: CASSFKGSSYEQYF.

This clonotype came up a few times. The chain recombines TRBV28 with TRBJ1-2, with D unclear. CDR3 length: 14 residues. V was shortened by 5 bases and J by 4 bases, with 14 bases between the two germline ends. Germline lookup yields CDR1 MDHEN and CDR2 SYDVKM. CDR3 loop: CASSQLERVYGYTF. CDR3 in DNA: TGTGCCAGCAGTCAACTCGAGCGGGTCTATGGCTACACCTTC.

Ten or more counts support this clonotype. This rearrangement joins TRBV4-2 to TRBJ2-3; maybe TRBD2 (6 bases). Germline CDR1 reads LGHNA; CDR2 reads YNFKEQ. Between the trimmed V and J ends, which lost 3 bases and 6 bases, there was a span of 16 bases. This CDR3 comprises 15 residues. This chain's CDR3 is CASSQGGPASDTQYF. In DNA form, the CDR3 reads TGTGCCAGCAGCCAGGGAGGTCCAGCCTCGGATACGCAGTATTTT.

V gene TRBV2 combines with J gene TRBJ1-5, with 7 nucleotides matching TRBD1. Germline CDR1 and CDR2: SNHLY and FYNNEI. V shed 6 bases and J 7 bases; nucleotides not matched to a gene: 3. The CDR3 spans 12 residues. The CDR3 bases are TGTGCCAGCAGGAAGGGGGCGCAGCCCCAGCATTTT. This encodes CASRKGAQPQHF.

The table lists this clonotype with many counts. The chain carries TRBV6-1 and TRBJ1-2, with D possibly TRBD1 on 6 matching bases. CDR1 is MNHNS, CDR2 SASEGT, per germline. V gave up 8 bases and J gave up 2 bases, with 12 bases separating them. The CDR3 is 13 residues long. CDR3: CASGIGGNYGYTF. The CDR3 nucleotides read TGTGCCAGCGGTATAGGGGGGAACTATGGCTACACCTTC.

This clonotype was detected only a few times. This chain connects TRBV12-3 or TRBV12-4 to TRBJ1-2; TRBD1 matches 7 bases. The V gene end was trimmed by 5 bases and the J gene end by 2 bases; junction bases not matched to a gene: 8. The CDR3 covers 15 residues. The CDR3 DNA follows: TGTGCCAGCAGTACGCGACAGGGATCAAACTATGGCTACACCTTC. Translated: CASSTRQGSNYGYTF.